Only one count was recorded for the clone carrying this TCR beta chain. As yet, its antigen is unknown. This entry comes from a study of T cell responses to AZD1222 COVID-19 vaccine. The study's findings and limits: Donors, mostly white British, included more females; clonal diversity was possibly underestimated. Receipt of two AZD1222 doses was followed by a rise in Spike-specific TCR breadth and depth. Targets within unmutated variant regions were reportedly found for nearly half of spike-specific TCRs.

V lost 3 bases and J lost 3, with 16 bases in between. Germline V CDR1 and CDR2: SGHRS, YFSETQ. The length of the CDR3 is 15 residues. TCRdb keeps only in-frame clones here, not all; method: immunoSEQ multiplex PCR. The sample consists of roughly 120,000 clones, roughly nine tenths of them appearing once. The chain carries TRBV5-1 and TRBJ2-7; D unresolved. Sample: peripheral blood, taken on day 0 of AZD1222 vaccination. This sequence was found in an adult in good health. The CDR3 loop reads CASSSLGQARYEQYF. The CDR3 DNA reads TGCGCCAGCAGCTCCCTGGGCCAGGCTCGCTACGAGCAGTACTTC.